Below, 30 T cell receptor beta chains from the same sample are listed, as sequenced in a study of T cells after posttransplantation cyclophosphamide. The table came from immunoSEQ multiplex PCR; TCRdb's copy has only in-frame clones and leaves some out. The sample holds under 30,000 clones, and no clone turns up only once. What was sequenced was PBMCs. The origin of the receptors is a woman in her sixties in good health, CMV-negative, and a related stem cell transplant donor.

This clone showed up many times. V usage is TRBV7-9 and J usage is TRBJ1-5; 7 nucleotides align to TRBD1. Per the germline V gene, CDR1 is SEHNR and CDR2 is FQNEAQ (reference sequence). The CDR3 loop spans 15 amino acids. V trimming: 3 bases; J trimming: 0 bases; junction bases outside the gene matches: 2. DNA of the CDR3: TGTGCCAGCAGCTTCGGGACAGATAGCAATCAGCCCCAGCATTTT. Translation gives CASSFGTDSNQPQHF.

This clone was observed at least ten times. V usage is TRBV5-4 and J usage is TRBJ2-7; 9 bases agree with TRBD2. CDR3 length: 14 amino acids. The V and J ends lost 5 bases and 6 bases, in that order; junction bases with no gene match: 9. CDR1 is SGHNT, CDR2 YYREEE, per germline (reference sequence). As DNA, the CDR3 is TGTGCCAGCAGGCCGGGACTAGCCGCCTTCGAGCAGTACTTC. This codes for CASRPGLAAFEQYF. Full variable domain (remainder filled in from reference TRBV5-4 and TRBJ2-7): ETGVTQSPTHLIKTRGQQVTLRCSSQSGHNTVSWYQQALGQGPQFIFQYYREEENGRGNFPPRFSGLQFPNYSSELNVNALELDDSALYLCASRPGLAAFEQYFGPGTRLTVT.

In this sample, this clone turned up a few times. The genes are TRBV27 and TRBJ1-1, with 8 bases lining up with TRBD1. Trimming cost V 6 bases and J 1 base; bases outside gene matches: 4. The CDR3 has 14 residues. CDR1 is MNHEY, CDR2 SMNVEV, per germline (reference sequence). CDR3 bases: TGTGCCAGCAGCCCCGACAGGGGGAACACTGAAGCTTTCTTT. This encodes CASSPDRGNTEAFF.

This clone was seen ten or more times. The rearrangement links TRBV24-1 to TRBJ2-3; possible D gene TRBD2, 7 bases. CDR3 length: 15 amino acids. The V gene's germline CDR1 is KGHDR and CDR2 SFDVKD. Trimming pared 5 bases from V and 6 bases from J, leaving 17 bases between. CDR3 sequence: CATSASGGATDTQYF. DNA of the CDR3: TGTGCCACCAGTGCCAGTGGGGGGGCGACTGATACGCAGTATTTT.

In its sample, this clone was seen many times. This CDR3 is CASSLSTSGRVNEQFF. CDR3 nucleotide sequence: TGTGCCAGCAGTTTGTCGACTAGCGGGAGGGTTAATGAGCAGTTCTTC. The chain joins TRBV28 to TRBJ2-1; 14 bases fit TRBD2. The CDR3 sequence is 16 residues long. Germline CDR1 MDHEN, CDR2 SYDVKM. The V gene end was trimmed by 3 bases and the J gene end by 7 bases; junction bases not matched to a gene: 5. Full variable domain (remainder filled in from reference TRBV28 and TRBJ2-1): DVKVTQSSRYLVKRTGEKVFLECVQDMDHENMFWYRQDPGLGLRLIYFSYDVKMKEKGDIPEGYSVSREKKERFSLILESASTNQTSMYLCASSLSTSGRVNEQFFGPGTRLTVL.

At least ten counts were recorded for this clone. The CDR3 DNA reads as TGTGCCAGCAGCCGGACCGGGGCCTACAATGAGCAGTTCTTC. This encodes CASSRTGAYNEQFF. This chain joins TRBV11-3 and TRBJ2-1, with D perhaps matching TRBD2 (5 bases). V was cut by 5 bases and J by 2 bases, with 10 bases left in between. This CDR3 has 14 residues. Germline V gene lookup returns CDR1 SGHNT and CDR2 YENEEA. The whole variable domain, remainder taken from reference TRBV11-3 and TRBJ2-1, is EAGVVQSPRYKIIEKKQPVAFWCNPISGHNTLYWYLQNLGQGPELLIRYENEEAVDDSQLPKDRFSAERLKGVDSTLKIQPAELGDSAVYLCASSRTGAYNEQFFGPGTRLTVL.

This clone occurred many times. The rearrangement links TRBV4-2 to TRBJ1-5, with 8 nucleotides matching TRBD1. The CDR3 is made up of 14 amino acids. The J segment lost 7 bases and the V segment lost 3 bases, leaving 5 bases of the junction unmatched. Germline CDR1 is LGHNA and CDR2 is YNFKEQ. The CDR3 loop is CASSQRQGRQPQHF. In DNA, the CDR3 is TGTGCCAGCAGCCAGCGACAGGGGAGGCAGCCCCAGCATTTT.

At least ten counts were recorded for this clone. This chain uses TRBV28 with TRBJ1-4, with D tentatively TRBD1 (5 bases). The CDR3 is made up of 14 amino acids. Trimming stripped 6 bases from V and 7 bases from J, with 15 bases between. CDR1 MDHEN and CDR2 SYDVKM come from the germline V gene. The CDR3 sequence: CASRAPGGGEKLFF. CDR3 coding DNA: TGTGCCAGCAGGGCCCCGGGGGGAGGTGAAAAACTGTTTTTT.

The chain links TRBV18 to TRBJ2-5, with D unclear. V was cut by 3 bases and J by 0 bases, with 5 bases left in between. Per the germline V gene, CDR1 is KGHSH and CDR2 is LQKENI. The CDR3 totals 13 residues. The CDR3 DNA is TGTGCCAGCTCACCGTTTAACCAAGAGACCCAGTACTTC. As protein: CASSPFNQETQYF. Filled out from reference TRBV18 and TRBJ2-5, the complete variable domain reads NAGVMQNPRHLVRRRGQEARLRCSPMKGHSHVYWYRQLPEEGLKFMVYLQKENIIDESGMPKERFSAEFPKEGPSILRIQQVVRGDSAAYFCASSPFNQETQYFGPGTRLLVL.

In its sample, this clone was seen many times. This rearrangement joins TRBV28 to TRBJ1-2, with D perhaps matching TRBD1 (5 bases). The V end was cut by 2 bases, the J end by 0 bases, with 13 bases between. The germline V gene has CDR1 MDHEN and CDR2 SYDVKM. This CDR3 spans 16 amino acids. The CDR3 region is CASSLTGLMANYGYTF. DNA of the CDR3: TGTGCCAGCAGTTTAACAGGATTAATGGCTAACTATGGCTACACCTTC.

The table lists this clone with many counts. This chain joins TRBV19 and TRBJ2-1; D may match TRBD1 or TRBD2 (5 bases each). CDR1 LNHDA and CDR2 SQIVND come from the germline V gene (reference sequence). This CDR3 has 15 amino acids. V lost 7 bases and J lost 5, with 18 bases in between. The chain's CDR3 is CASTAEGRQNNEQFF. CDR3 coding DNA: TGTGCCAGTACCGCAGAGGGGCGGCAGAACAATGAGCAGTTCTTC.

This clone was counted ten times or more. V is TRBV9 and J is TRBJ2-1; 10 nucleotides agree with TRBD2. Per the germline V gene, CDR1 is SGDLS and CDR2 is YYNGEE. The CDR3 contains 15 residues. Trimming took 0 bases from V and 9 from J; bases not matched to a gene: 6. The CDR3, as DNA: TGTGCCAGCAGCGTAGCCCCCTCTAGCGGGGGTGAGCAGTTCTTC. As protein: CASSVAPSSGGEQFF.

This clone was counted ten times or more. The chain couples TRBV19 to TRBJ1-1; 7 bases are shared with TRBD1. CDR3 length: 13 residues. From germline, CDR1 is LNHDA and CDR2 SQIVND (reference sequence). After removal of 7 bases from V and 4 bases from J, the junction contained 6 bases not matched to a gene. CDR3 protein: CASTTGAITEAFF. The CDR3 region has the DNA TGTGCCAGTACCACAGGGGCCATCACTGAAGCTTTCTTT.

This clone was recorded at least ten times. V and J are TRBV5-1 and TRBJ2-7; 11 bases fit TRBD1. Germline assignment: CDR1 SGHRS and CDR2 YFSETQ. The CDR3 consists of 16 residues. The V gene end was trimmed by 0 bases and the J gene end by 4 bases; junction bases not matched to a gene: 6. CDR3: CASSLGRTGGGYEQYF. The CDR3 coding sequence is TGCGCCAGCAGCTTGGGCCGGACAGGGGGCGGTTACGAGCAGTACTTC. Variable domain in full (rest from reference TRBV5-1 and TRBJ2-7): KAGVTQTPRYLIKTRGQQVTLSCSPISGHRSVSWYQQTPGQGLQFLFEYFSETQRNKGNFPGRFSGRQFSNSRSEMNVSTLELGDSALYLCASSLGRTGGGYEQYFGPGTRLTVT.

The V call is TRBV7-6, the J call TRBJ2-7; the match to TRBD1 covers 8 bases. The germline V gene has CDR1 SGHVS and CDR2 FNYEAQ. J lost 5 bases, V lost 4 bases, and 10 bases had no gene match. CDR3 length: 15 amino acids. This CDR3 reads CASSSGQGWVDEQYF. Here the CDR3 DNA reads TGTGCCAGCAGCTCCGGACAGGGTTGGGTCGACGAGCAGTACTTC.

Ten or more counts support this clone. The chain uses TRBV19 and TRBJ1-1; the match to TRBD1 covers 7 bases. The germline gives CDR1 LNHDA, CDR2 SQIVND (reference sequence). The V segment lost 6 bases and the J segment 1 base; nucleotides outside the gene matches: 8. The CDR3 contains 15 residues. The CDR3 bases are TGTGCCAGTAGGCCCCGGGACAGAAAGAACACTGAAGCTTTCTTT. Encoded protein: CASRPRDRKNTEAFF.

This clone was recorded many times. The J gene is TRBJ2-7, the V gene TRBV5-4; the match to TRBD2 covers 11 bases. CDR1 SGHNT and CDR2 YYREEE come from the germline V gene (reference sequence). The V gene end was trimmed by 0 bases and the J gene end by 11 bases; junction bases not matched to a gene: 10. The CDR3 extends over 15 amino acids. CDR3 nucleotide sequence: TGTGCCAGCAGCTTGGGAGTAGCGGGAGGGTATCAGGAGTACTTC. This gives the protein CASSLGVAGGYQEYF.

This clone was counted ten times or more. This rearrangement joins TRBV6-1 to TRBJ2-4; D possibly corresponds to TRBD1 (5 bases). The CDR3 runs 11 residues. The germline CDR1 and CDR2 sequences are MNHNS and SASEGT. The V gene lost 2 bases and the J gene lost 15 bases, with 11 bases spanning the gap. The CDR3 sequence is CASSEQGQGYF. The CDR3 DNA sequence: TGTGCCAGCAGTGAACAGGGCCAGGGGTACTTC.

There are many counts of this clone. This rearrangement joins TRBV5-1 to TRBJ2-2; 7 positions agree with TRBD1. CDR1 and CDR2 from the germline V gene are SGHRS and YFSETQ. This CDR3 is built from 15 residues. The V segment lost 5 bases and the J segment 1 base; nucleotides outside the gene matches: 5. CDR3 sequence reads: CASSLSGGNTGELFF. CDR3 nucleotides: TGCGCCAGCAGTTTATCAGGGGGGAACACCGGGGAGCTGTTTTTT.

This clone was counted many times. The CDR3 is CASTTGTGGEVGYGYTF. CDR3 coding DNA: TGTGCCAGCACCACAGGGACAGGGGGCGAAGTTGGTTATGGCTACACCTTC. The chain recombines TRBV28 with TRBJ1-2, with 12 bases lining up with TRBD1. Germline V lookup: CDR1 MDHEN, CDR2 SYDVKM. The CDR3 loop spans 17 amino acids. J gave up 5 bases and V 7 bases, and 14 bases lay outside the gene matches.

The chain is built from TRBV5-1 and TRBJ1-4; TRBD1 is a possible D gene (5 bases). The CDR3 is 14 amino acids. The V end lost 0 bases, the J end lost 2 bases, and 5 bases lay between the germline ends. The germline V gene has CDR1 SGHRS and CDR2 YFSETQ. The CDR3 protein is CASSLGQTNEKLFF. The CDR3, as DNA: TGCGCCAGCAGCTTGGGACAGACTAATGAAAAACTGTTTTTT. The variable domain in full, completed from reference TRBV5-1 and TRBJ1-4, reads KAGVTQTPRYLIKTRGQQVTLSCSPISGHRSVSWYQQTPGQGLQFLFEYFSETQRNKGNFPGRFSGRQFSNSRSEMNVSTLELGDSALYLCASSLGQTNEKLFFGSGTQLSVL.

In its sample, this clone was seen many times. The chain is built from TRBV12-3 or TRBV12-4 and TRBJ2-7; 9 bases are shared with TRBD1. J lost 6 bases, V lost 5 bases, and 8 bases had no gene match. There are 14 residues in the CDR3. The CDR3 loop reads CASSAGQGYGEQYF. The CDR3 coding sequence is TGTGCCAGCAGTGCCGGACAGGGGTACGGCGAGCAGTACTTC.

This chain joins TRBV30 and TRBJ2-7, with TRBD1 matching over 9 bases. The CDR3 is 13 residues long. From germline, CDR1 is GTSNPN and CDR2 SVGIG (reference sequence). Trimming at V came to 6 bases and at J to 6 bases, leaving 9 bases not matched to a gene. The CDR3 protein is CACQGTGLGEQYF. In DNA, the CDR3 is TGTGCCTGTCAAGGGACAGGGCTCGGCGAGCAGTACTTC.

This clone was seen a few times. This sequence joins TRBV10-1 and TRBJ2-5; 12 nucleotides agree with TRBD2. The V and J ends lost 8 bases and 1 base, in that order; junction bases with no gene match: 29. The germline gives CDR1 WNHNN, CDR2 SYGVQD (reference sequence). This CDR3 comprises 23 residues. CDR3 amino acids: CASQLGTGLTSGRKPTVQETQYF. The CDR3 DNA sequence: TGCGCCAGCCAGTTGGGAACAGGCCTAACTAGCGGGAGGAAGCCGACGGTCCAAGAGACCCAGTACTTC.

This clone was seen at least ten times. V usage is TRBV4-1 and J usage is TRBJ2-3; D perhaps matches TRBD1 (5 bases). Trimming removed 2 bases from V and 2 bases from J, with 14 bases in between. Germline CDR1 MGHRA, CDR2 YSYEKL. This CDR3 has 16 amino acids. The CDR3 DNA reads TGCGCCAGCAGCCAACAGGGAAGGGTAGACACAGATACGCAGTATTTT. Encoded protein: CASSQQGRVDTDTQYF.

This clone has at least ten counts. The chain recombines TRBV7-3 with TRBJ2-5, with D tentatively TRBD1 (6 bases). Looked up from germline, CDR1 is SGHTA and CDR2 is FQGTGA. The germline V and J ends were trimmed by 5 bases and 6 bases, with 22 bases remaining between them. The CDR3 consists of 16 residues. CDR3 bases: TGTGCCAGCAGCCCCTACGCCCTAGGGCAGGGGAAGACCCAGTACTTC. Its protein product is CASSPYALGQGKTQYF.

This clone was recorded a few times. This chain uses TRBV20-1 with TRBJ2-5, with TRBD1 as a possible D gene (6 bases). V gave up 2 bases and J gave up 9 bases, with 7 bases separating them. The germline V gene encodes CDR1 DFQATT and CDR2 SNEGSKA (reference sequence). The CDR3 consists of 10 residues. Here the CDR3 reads CSARYRAQYF. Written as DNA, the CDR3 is TGCAGTGCTAGATACAGGGCCCAGTACTTC.

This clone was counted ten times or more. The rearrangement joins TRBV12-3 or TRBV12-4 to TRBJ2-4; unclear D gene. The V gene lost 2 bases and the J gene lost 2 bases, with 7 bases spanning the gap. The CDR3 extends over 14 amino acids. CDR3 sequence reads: CASSLKVPKNIQYF. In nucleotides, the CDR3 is TGTGCCAGCAGTTTAAAGGTTCCCAAAAACATTCAGTACTTC.

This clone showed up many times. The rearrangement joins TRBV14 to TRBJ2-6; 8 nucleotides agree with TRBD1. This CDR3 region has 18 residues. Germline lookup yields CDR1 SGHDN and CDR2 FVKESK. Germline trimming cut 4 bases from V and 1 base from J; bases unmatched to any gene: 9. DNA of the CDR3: TGTGCCAGCAGCCTAAGGACAGGGAAGGCGTCTGGGGCCAACGTCCTGACTTTC. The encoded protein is CASSLRTGKASGANVLTF. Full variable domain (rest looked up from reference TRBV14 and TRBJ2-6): EAGVTQFPSHSVIEKGQTVTLRCDPISGHDNLYWYRRVMGKEIKFLLHFVKESKQDESGMPNNRFLAERTGGTYSTLKVQPAELEDSGVYFCASSLRTGKASGANVLTFGAGSRLTVL.

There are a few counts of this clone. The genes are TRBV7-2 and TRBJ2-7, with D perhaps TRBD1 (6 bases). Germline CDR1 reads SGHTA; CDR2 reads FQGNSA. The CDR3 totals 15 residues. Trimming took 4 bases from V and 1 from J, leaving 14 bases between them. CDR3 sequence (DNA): TGTGCCAGCAGCTCCCAGAGGGGGAAGTCCTACGAGCAGTACTTC. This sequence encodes CASSSQRGKSYEQYF.